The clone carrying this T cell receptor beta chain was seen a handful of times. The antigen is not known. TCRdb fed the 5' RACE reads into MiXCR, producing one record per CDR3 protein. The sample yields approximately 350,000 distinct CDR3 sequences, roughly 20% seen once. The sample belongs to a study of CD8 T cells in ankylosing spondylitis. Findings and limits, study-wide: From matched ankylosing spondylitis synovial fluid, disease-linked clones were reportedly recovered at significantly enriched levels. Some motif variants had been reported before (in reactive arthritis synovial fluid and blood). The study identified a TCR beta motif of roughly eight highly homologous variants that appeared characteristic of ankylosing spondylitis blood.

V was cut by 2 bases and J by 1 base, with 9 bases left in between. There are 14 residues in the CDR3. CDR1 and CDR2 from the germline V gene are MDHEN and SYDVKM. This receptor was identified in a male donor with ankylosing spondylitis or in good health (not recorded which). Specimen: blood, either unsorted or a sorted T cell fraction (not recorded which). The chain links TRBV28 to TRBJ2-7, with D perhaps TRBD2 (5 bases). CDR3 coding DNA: TGTGCCAGCAGTTTACGCGGGCTTTCCTACGAGCAGTACTTC. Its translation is CASSLRGLSYEQYF.